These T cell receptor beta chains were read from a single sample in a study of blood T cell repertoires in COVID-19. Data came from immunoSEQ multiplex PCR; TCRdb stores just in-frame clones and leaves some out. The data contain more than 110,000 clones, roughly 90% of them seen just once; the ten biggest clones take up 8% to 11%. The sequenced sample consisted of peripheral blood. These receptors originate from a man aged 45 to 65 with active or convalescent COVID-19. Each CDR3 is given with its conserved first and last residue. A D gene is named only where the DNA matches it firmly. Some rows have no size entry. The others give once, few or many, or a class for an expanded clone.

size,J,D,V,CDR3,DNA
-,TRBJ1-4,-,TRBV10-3,CAISVGLGEKLFF,TGTGCCATCAGTGTGGGACTCGGTGAAAAACTGTTTTTT
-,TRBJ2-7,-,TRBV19,CASSMGEVYEQYF,TGTGCCAGTAGTATGGGGGAGGTCTACGAGCAGTACTTC
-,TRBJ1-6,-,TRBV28,CASSPQRAGHEPLHF,TGTGCCAGCAGTCCTCAAAGAGCGGGTCACGAACCCCTCCACTTT
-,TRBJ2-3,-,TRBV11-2,CASSLESGTYTDTQYF,TGTGCCAGCAGTTTGGAGTCCGGGACTTACACAGATACGCAGTATTTT
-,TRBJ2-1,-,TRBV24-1,CATSVGGGSRDEQFF,TGTGCCACCAGTGTAGGCGGAGGGAGTCGCGATGAGCAGTTCTTC
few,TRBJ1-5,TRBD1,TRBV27,CASSLDRVSNQPQHF,TGTGCCAGCAGTTTGGACAGGGTTAGCAATCAGCCCCAGCATTTT
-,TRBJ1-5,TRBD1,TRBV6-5,CASKGQGRAQPQHF,TGTGCCAGCAAGGGACAGGGTAGAGCTCAGCCCCAGCATTTT
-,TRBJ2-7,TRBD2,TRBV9,CASSATSSGSTEQYF,TGTGCCAGCAGCGCCACTTCTAGCGGGAGCACCGAGCAGTACTTC
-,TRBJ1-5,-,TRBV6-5,CAGRGGWNQPQHF,TGTGCCGGACGGGGGGGCTGGAATCAGCCCCAGCATTTT
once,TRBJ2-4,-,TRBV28,CASSLPPRSLAKNIQYF,TGTGCCAGCAGTTTACCCCCTAGGAGTCTAGCCAAAAACATTCAGTACTTC
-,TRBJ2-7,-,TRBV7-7,CASMGAEVYEQYF,TGTGCTAGCATGGGGGCTGAGGTCTACGAGCAGTACTTC